This entry features one T cell receptor (beta chain) sequence. The antigen is unknown. These data belong to a study of beta chain features in type 1 diabetes. Findings and caveats of the study: People with Type 1 diabetes carried modestly yet significantly shorter TCRB CDR3s in all four CD4+ subsets. Diminished insertions and augmented deletions at VDJ junctions characterized type 1 diabetes patients.

Expressed TCRB transcripts were sequenced because the entire RNA isolate underwent reverse transcription. TCRdb's copy holds only in-frame clones and misses some; the assay was immunoSEQ multiplex PCR. The sample consists of 500,000 to 650,000 clones, roughly 12% of them appearing once. CD45RO/CCR7/CD25/CD127/CD95/CD27 sorting isolated CD4+ naive, central memory, regulatory and stem cell-like memory cells. The purity of all sorted populations exceeded 95%. The CDR3 has 12 amino acids. V gave up 7 bases and J gave up 2 bases, with 11 bases separating them. Germline V gene sequence: CDR1 SQVTM, CDR2 ANQGSEA.

The TCR originated in a man aged 25-45 years with type 1 diabetes. The rearrangement joins TRBV29-1 to TRBJ1-2; D gene ambiguous. The sequenced material came from naive CD4+ T cells from blood. This CDR3 is CSAIGRNYGYTF. The CDR3 nucleotides are TGCAGCGCAATCGGACGGAACTATGGCTACACCTTC.